The 26 T cell receptor beta chains in this list originate from one sample, sequenced in a study of beta chain features in type 1 diabetes. General study results and limits: People with Type 1 diabetes carried modestly yet significantly shorter TCRB CDR3s in all four CD4+ subsets.

Their antigens remain unidentified. The authors reverse transcribed all of the isolated RNA, so sequencing captured expressed TCRB transcripts. The data were produced by immunoSEQ multiplex PCR, yet TCRdb's version contains in-frame clones alone and is incomplete. The sample has 300,000 to 450,000 clones; over 10% are singletons. Sequencing was carried out using naive CD4+ T cells from blood. The receptors come from a woman aged 18-29 years with type 1 diabetes.

V and J are TRBV29-1 and TRBJ2-3; 9 bases are a match to TRBD1. V lost 1 base and J lost 0; bases outside the gene matches: 5. The CDR3 runs to 16 residues. The germline V gene encodes CDR1 SQVTM and CDR2 ANQGSEA. The CDR3, as DNA: TGCAGCGTTGAAGCCGGGACAGGGTCTAGCACAGATACGCAGTATTTT. The encoded protein is CSVEAGTGSSTDTQYF.

V and J are TRBV29-1 and TRBJ2-1; 7 positions agree with TRBD2. Germline CDR1 SQVTM, CDR2 ANQGSEA. J lost 4 bases, V lost 5 bases, and 14 bases had no gene match. This CDR3 has 16 residues. The CDR3 sequence is CSVKAGYPSSYNEQFF. The CDR3 nucleotides read TGCAGCGTTAAAGCGGGATATCCTTCTTCGTACAATGAGCAGTTCTTC.

The chain couples TRBV9 to TRBJ2-1; 12 positions match TRBD2. J gave up 8 bases and V 3 bases, and 12 bases lay outside the gene matches. Per germline, CDR1 SGDLS and CDR2 YYNGEE. The CDR3 extends over 17 amino acids. DNA for the CDR3: TGTGCCAGCAGCGCGCAGGGACTAGCGGGCTTCCCCGATGAGCAGTTCTTC. This codes for CASSAQGLAGFPDEQFF.

This clone was detected only a few times. The gene calls are TRBV18 and TRBJ2-7; 7 nucleotides match TRBD1. Germline CDR1 KGHSH, CDR2 LQKENI. This CDR3 has 15 amino acids. Losses at the gene ends were 6 bases for V and 7 bases for J; bases not matched to a gene: 15. The DNA of the CDR3 is TGTGCCAGCTCCCAAGGACAGGTGACACTATGGGAGCAGTACTTC. Translation gives CASSQGQVTLWEQYF.

This clone was picked up a small number of times. The rearrangement joins TRBV25-1 to TRBJ2-5, with D unresolved. The V end was cut by 3 bases, the J end by 2 bases, with 13 bases between. The CDR3 covers 15 residues. Germline V CDR1 and CDR2: MGHDK, SYGVNS. CDR3 in amino acids: CASSESMQIQETQYF. DNA of the CDR3: TGTGCCAGCAGTGAGTCGATGCAGATACAAGAGACCCAGTACTTC.

The chain uses TRBV5-1 and TRBJ2-2, with a weak D call TRBD2 (6 bases). There are 15 residues in the CDR3. CDR1 SGHRS and CDR2 YFSETQ come from the germline V gene. Trimming stripped 0 bases from V and 4 bases from J, with 10 bases between. This chain's CDR3 is CASSLGREFTGELFF. The DNA for the CDR3 is TGCGCCAGCAGCTTGGGTCGGGAGTTCACCGGGGAGCTGTTTTTT.

J is TRBJ2-7 and V is TRBV21-1; the D segment call TRBD1 is taken from the table without a DNA check. TRBV21-1 is deemed a pseudogene. This CDR3 has 14 residues. The CDR3 nucleotides are TGTGCCATTCAATCCGGGACAGACTACTACGAGCAGTACTTC. Translated: CAIQSGTDYYEQYF.

The sample holds a few counts of this clone. The chain employs TRBV7-9 and TRBJ2-5; D is unclear. The germline V gene has CDR1 SEHNR and CDR2 FQNEAQ (reference sequence). The CDR3 has 12 residues. V gave up 4 bases and J gave up 5 bases, with 8 bases separating them. The CDR3 here is CASSSKLETQYF. In DNA form, the CDR3 reads TGTGCCAGCAGCTCTAAACTTGAGACCCAGTACTTC.

The chain is built from TRBV5-4 and TRBJ1-2; TRBD1 aligns across 7 bases. This CDR3 has 14 residues. CDR1 is SGHNT and CDR2 is YYREEE in the germline V gene (reference sequence). V dropped 2 bases and J dropped 4; count of bases not matched to a gene: 5. CDR3 coding DNA: TGTGCCAGCAGCTTCCCAGGGGGTAGCTATGGCTACACCTTC. This encodes CASSFPGGSYGYTF. The entire variable domain, with the rest obtained from reference TRBV5-4 and TRBJ1-2, is as follows: ETGVTQSPTHLIKTRGQQVTLRCSSQSGHNTVSWYQQALGQGPQFIFQYYREEENGRGNFPPRFSGLQFPNYSSELNVNALELDDSALYLCASSFPGGSYGYTFGSGTRLTVV.

This chain joins TRBV12-5 and TRBJ2-2; D gene ambiguous. V was cut by 0 bases and J by 3 bases, with 5 bases left in between. Germline CDR1 and CDR2: LGHNT and FRNRAP. CDR3 length equals 14 residues. The CDR3 region is CASGLVQHTGELFF. The CDR3 bases are TGTGCTAGTGGTTTGGTACAGCACACCGGGGAGCTGTTTTTT.

The rearrangement links TRBV11-2 to TRBJ2-1; D might be TRBD2 (7 bases). Trimming cost V 7 bases and J 4 bases, with 17 bases left between them. This CDR3 has 15 amino acids. The germline V gene encodes CDR1 SGHAT and CDR2 FQNNGV. CDR3 region: CASTTGRGFYNEQFF. Here the CDR3 DNA reads TGTGCCAGCACCACAGGGAGGGGGTTTTACAATGAGCAGTTCTTC. The complete variable domain, with remaining parts taken from reference TRBV11-2 and TRBJ2-1, reads EAGVAQSPRYKIIEKRQSVAFWCNPISGHATLYWYQQILGQGPKLLIQFQNNGVVDDSQLPKDRFSAERLKGVDSTLKIQPAKLEDSAVYLCASTTGRGFYNEQFFGPGTRLTVL.

This clone was counted between two and nine times. V is TRBV29-1 and J is TRBJ1-5, with D uncertain. Germline V gives CDR1 SQVTM, CDR2 ANQGSEA. The CDR3 sequence is 13 residues long. V shed 4 bases and J shed 0 bases, with 7 bases lying between them. CDR3 DNA sequence: TGCAGCGTTGGACGGGATAGCAATCAGCCCCAGCATTTT. Its translation: CSVGRDSNQPQHF.

The rearrangement joins TRBV5-4 to TRBJ1-1, with D tentatively TRBD1 (5 bases). The CDR3 has 14 residues. The germline V and J ends were trimmed by 0 bases and 0 bases, with 6 bases remaining between them. Germline CDR1 SGHNT, CDR2 YYREEE (reference sequence). The CDR3 nucleotides read TGTGCCAGCAGCTTGGGGGGCTTGAACACTGAAGCTTTCTTT. Translation: CASSLGGLNTEAFF.

This clone was found a few times. V gene TRBV20-1 combines with J gene TRBJ1-4; D might be TRBD1 (5 bases). CDR3 length: 10 amino acids. Germline CDR1 is DFQATT and CDR2 is SNEGSKA (reference sequence). V was cut by 5 bases and J by 11 bases, with 9 bases left in between. The CDR3 here is CSAGKGKLFF. CDR3 nucleotide sequence: TGCAGTGCTGGGAAGGGGAAACTGTTTTTT.

This clone showed up just a few times. V is TRBV23-1 and J is TRBJ1-2; 12 nucleotides line up with TRBD1. TRBV23-1 is labeled an ORF, and its function is uncertain. CDR3 length: 18 amino acids. With 2 bases clipped from V and 2 bases from J, the junction kept 9 bases outside the gene matches. CDR3 sequence: CASSQAPGQGAPNYGYTF. The CDR3 region has the DNA TGCGCCAGCAGTCAAGCTCCGGGACAGGGGGCTCCCAACTATGGCTACACCTTC.

This sequence joins TRBV5-1 and TRBJ2-5, with D possibly matching TRBD2 (5 bases). V lost 3 bases and J lost 5, with 11 bases in between. Germline V gene lookup returns CDR1 SGHRS and CDR2 YFSETQ. CDR3 length: 13 amino acids. The CDR3 coding sequence is TGCGCCAGCAGCTCCCCGGGGTACGAGACCCAGTACTTC. It encodes CASSSPGYETQYF.

The chain carries TRBV5-7 and TRBJ1-2; 7 nucleotides match TRBD1. TRBV5-7 carries the ORF label, with uncertain function. Trimming at V came to 3 bases and at J to 2 bases, leaving 7 bases not matched to a gene. The CDR3 extends over 15 amino acids. The CDR3 DNA is TGTGCCAGCAGCTATCAGACACAGGGGAACTATGGCTACACCTTC. Its translation is CASSYQTQGNYGYTF.

The chain recombines TRBV14 with TRBJ2-7; D may be TRBD1 (5 bases). The CDR3 sequence is 13 residues long. Germline V gives CDR1 SGHDN, CDR2 FVKESK. The V end lost 6 bases, the J end lost 2 bases, and 11 bases lay between the germline ends. CDR3 sequence: CASRHTGPYEQYF. CDR3 nucleotide sequence: TGTGCCAGCAGACACACAGGTCCCTACGAGCAGTACTTC.

A few counts support this clone. The chain employs TRBV5-1 and TRBJ1-2, with 9 bases identical to TRBD1. Germline V lookup: CDR1 SGHRS, CDR2 YFSETQ. V was clipped by 4 bases and J by 4 bases; unmatched bases: 8. There are 15 residues in the CDR3. As DNA, the CDR3 is TGCGCCAGCAGCGAGCAAACAGGGGGCGCCTATGGCTACACCTTC. It encodes CASSEQTGGAYGYTF.

This clone has a handful of counts. The chain links TRBV30 to TRBJ2-2; 11 bases align to TRBD2. The CDR3 is 14 residues long. From germline, CDR1 is GTSNPN and CDR2 SVGIG (reference sequence). Losses at the gene ends were 6 bases for V and 6 bases for J; bases not matched to a gene: 6. The CDR3 loop reads CACFSGRASGELFF. In nucleotides, the CDR3 is TGTGCCTGCTTTAGCGGGAGGGCCTCCGGGGAGCTGTTTTTT.

This clone was counted a few times. The J gene is TRBJ2-1, the V gene TRBV10-3, with 10 bases fitting TRBD2. CDR3 length: 13 residues. The ends lost 6 bases at V and 8 bases at J; junction bases unmatched: 4. Germline CDR1 ENHRY, CDR2 SYGVKD. The CDR3, as DNA: TGTGCCATCAGGCTAGCGGGAGCCGATGAGCAGTTCTTC. Protein: CAIRLAGADEQFF.

The table lists this clone with a few counts. The chain combines TRBV7-2 with TRBJ2-5; no firm D call. The CDR3 length is 13 residues. The V gene's germline CDR1 is SGHTA and CDR2 FQGNSA. V lost 1 base to trimming and J lost 5 bases, with 8 bases between them. CDR3 in amino acids: CASSLGDWETQYF. CDR3 nucleotides: TGTGCCAGCAGCTTAGGAGACTGGGAGACCCAGTACTTC.

This clone was detected a few times. The chain recombines TRBV30 with TRBJ1-2; D not certain. Germline CDR1 and CDR2: GTSNPN and SVGIG (reference sequence). V was trimmed by 8 bases and J by 6 bases, leaving 13 bases between them. This CDR3 spans 11 amino acids. CDR3 sequence reads: CAGGVAHGYTF. In nucleotides, the CDR3 is TGTGCCGGCGGGGTAGCCCATGGCTACACCTTC.

This rearrangement joins TRBV11-2 to TRBJ2-3; D unclear. From germline, CDR1 is SGHAT and CDR2 FQNNGV. The length of the CDR3 is 15 residues. V lost 2 bases, J lost 1 base, and 10 bases lay in between. DNA of the CDR3: TGTGCCAGCAGCTTACAGGTACTCGGCACAGATACGCAGTATTTT. Amino acid sequence: CASSLQVLGTDTQYF.

This chain links TRBV7-8 with TRBJ2-3; tentatively, D is TRBD2 (6 bases). Trimming took 2 bases from V and 6 from J, leaving 18 bases between them. This CDR3 comprises 16 residues. The germline V gene encodes CDR1 SGHVS and CDR2 FQNEAQ. The chain's CDR3 is CASSLPLYGGGDTQYF. CDR3 DNA: TGTGCCAGCAGCTTACCCCTCTATGGCGGAGGGGATACGCAGTATTTT.

The chain couples TRBV27 to TRBJ1-5, with D possibly matching TRBD1 (5 bases). The length of the CDR3 is 12 residues. V was clipped by 8 bases and J by 5 bases, with 10 bases between them. The germline CDR1 and CDR2 sequences are MNHEY and SMNVEV (reference sequence). CDR3: CASWTPDQPQHF. Here the CDR3 DNA reads TGTGCCAGCTGGACACCGGATCAGCCCCAGCATTTT.